These T cell receptor beta chains were read from a single sample in a study of cytomegalovirus exposure and HLA in healthy donors. Using immunoSEQ multiplex PCR, the repertoire was profiled, and TCRdb retains in-frame clones only, with some absent. The table lists around 99,000 clones, 81% of them singletons, with 2% to 2.5% in the top ten. The material sequenced was PBMCs. These receptors all come from a man in his thirties or forties in good health and CMV-seronegative. Both conserved end residues are part of each CDR3. D genes are given only for firm matches. Rows give clone size only sometimes, using once, few, many, or a class for an expanded clone.

TRBJ2-1,TRBV9,TRBD2,once,CASSEGPSGGGDEQFF,TGTGCCAGCAGCGAGGGGCCTAGCGGGGGGGGAGATGAGCAGTTCTTC
TRBJ2-2,TRBV7-7,NA,NA,CASSSRLGLGTGELFF,TGTGCTAGCAGCTCCCGACTAGGCCTGGGCACCGGGGAGCTGTTTTTT
TRBJ1-1,TRBV30,NA,NA,CAWNRYTGFGTEAFF,TGTGCCTGGAATCGGTACACAGGGTTCGGAACTGAAGCTTTCTTT
TRBJ1-2,TRBV25-1,TRBD1,NA,CASSRQGALGYGYTF,TGTGCCAGCTCCCGACAGGGGGCGCTCGGCTATGGCTACACCTTC
TRBJ2-1,TRBV7-8,TRBD2,NA,CASSFSGVASGEQFF,TGTGCCAGCAGCTTTAGCGGGGTAGCGTCGGGTGAGCAGTTCTTC
TRBJ2-1,TRBV5-1,TRBD1,NA,CASSSGTEGNEQFF,TGCGCCAGCAGCTCCGGGACAGAGGGTAATGAGCAGTTCTTC
TRBJ1-1,TRBV13,NA,NA,CASSLGQNTEAFF,TGTGCCAGCAGCTTAGGACAGAACACTGAAGCTTTCTTT
TRBJ2-2,TRBV10-2,NA,NA,CATGRTLSTGELFF,TGCGCCACCGGACGGACTTTGAGCACCGGGGAGCTGTTTTTT
TRBJ2-7,TRBV6-5,TRBD1,NA,CASTKGTGYEQYF,TGTGCCAGCACCAAAGGGACAGGTTACGAGCAGTACTTC
TRBJ2-3,TRBV9,NA,once,CASSVEAPGTDTQYF,TGTGCCAGCAGCGTAGAAGCTCCCGGGACAGATACGCAGTATTTT
TRBJ2-5,TRBV2,NA,NA,CASTFPPRETQYF,TGTGCCAGCACCTTCCCGCCCCGGGAGACCCAGTACTTC
TRBJ2-7,TRBV30,NA,once,CAWSVSRVYEQYF,TGTGCCTGGAGTGTATCTCGGGTCTACGAGCAGTACTTC
TRBJ2-1,TRBV4-1,TRBD2,NA,CASSQGTSGGTYNEQFF,TGCGCCAGCAGCCAAGGGACTAGCGGGGGGACCTACAATGAGCAGTTCTTC
TRBJ1-2,TRBV29-1,TRBD1,NA,CSVARTGRNEGYTF,TGCAGCGTCGCACGGACAGGAAGAAATGAAGGCTACACCTTC
TRBJ2-3,TRBV20-1,NA,NA,CSARVQDTQYF,TGCAGTGCTAGAGTACAAGATACGCAGTATTTT
TRBJ2-7,TRBV7-9,TRBD2,NA,CASSPTLTSGIYEQYF,TGTGCCAGCAGCCCTACCCTGACTAGCGGGATATACGAGCAGTACTTC
TRBJ2-1,TRBV13,TRBD2,NA,CASETSGAYNEQFF,TGTGCCAGCGAGACTAGCGGGGCCTACAATGAGCAGTTCTTC
TRBJ2-3,TRBV4-1,NA,NA,CASSQGYTTDTQYF,TGCGCCAGCAGCCAAGGGTACACCACAGATACGCAGTATTTT
TRBJ2-1,TRBV4-1,NA,NA,CASSHTGTPDNEQFF,TGCGCCAGCAGCCACACCGGGACACCCGACAATGAGCAGTTCTTC